One T cell receptor (beta chain) is described in this entry. It was with random hexamers that roughly 0.5 to 1 ug RNA was reverse transcribed. Coverage of TCR beta CDR3 amplification by immunoSEQ multiplex PCR extended to 54 Vbeta and 13 Jbeta. From the immunoSEQ multiplex PCR reads, TCRdb called clonotypes with MiXCR, one entry per CDR3 protein. The sample comprises about 190,000 distinct CDR3 sequences, about 94% of which are singletons, and 0.1% rests with the top ten. Germline values: CDR1 SQVTM, CDR2 ANQGSEA. V was clipped by 3 bases and J by 8 bases, with 14 bases between them. The CDR3 has 14 amino acids. This entry belongs to a study of CD8 T cells in Susac syndrome.

The rearrangement links TRBV29-1 to TRBJ1-6, with D maybe TRBD1 (6 bases). This TCR came from a human donor in good health. The sequenced sample was CD4+ T cells from PBMCs. DNA for the CDR3: TGCAGCGTTGACCCTGGGGGCGGCGATTCACCCCTCCACTTT. The encoded protein is CSVDPGGGDSPLHF.